Below, one TCR beta chain is given with its context. The CDR3 consists of 15 residues. The V gene end was trimmed by 6 bases and the J gene end by 2 bases; junction bases not matched to a gene: 7. Germline V gives CDR1 MNHEY, CDR2 SVGEGT. The data derive from a study of blood T cell repertoires in COVID-19. Study-level information: Sources were T cells, B-cell-depleted T cells, or PBMCs; the material itself was cDNA or gDNA.

Sequencing was performed with immunoSEQ multiplex PCR; in TCRdb, only in-frame clones are kept and a portion is missing. The sample gives about 190,000 clones, 82% of which show up once; 7.8% is in the top ten. Sequences were obtained from peripheral blood. The source is a woman in her sixties with COVID-19, enrolled during active disease. The J gene is TRBJ1-5, the V gene TRBV6-2 or TRBV6-3, with 7 bases identical to TRBD1. The CDR3 DNA reads TGTGCCAGCAGCCTTACAGGGGCTCGCAATCAGCCCCAGCATTTT. Protein: CASSLTGARNQPQHF.